This T cell receptor beta chain was profiled in a study of T cell repertoires in cytomegalovirus infection. Overall study: Well-studied HLA-B-restricted CMV epitopes were used in the study alongside recently identified HLA-C-restricted ones. Whole-study results and caveats: Cumulative frequency (of public TCR beta family members) identified carriers of CMV plus the relevant HLA. Predominance within the ex vivo response was attributable to HLA-C-restricted CMV-specific TCR beta clonotypes.

This clonotype was counted ten times or more. Antigen unknown. Via MiXCR, TCRdb re-called the reads, giving one row per CDR3 protein. Among about 570,000 distinct CDR3 sequences, approximately 40% were seen once, and the ten largest hold roughly 50%. V shed 3 bases and J 5 bases; nucleotides not matched to a gene: 7. The CDR3 has 15 amino acids. Germline CDR1 reads SGHTA; CDR2 reads FQGNSA. The genes are TRBV7-2 and TRBJ2-3, with 8 bases that match TRBD2. This TCR was sampled from a human donor in good health (CMV status not recorded). Some clones in this sample may be carry-over from other donors' samples. Specimen: cultured PBMCs, collected from culture after CMV antigen stimulation. The CDR3 DNA is TGTGCCAGCAGCTTTAGAGCGGGAGAGGAAGATACGCAGTATTTT. Encoded protein: CASSFRAGEEDTQYF. Full variable domain (remainder filled in from reference TRBV7-2 and TRBJ2-3): GAGVSQSPSNKVTEKGKDVELRCDPISGHTALYWYRQSLGQGLEFLIYFQGNSAPDKSGLPSDRFSAERTGGSVSTLTIQRTQQEDSAVYLCASSFRAGEEDTQYFGPGTRLTVL.